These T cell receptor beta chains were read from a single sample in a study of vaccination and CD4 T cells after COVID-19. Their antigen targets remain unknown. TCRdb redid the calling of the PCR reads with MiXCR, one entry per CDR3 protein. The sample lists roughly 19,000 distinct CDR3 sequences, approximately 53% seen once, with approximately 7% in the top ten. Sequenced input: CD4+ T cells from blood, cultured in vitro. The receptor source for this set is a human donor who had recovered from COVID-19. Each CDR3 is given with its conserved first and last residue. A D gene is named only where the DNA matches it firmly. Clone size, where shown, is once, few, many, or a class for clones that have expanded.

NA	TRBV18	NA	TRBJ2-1	TGTGCCAGCTCACCACCGGGGCTAGAGCTTGACAATGAGCAGTTCTTC	CASSPPGLELDNEQFF
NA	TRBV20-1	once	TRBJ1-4	TGCAGTGCCGTAATAACAGGCGGTGAAAAACTGTTTTTT	CSAVITGGEKLFF
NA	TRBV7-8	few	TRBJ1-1	TGTGCCAGCAGCCTTCGCGTCTTGAACACTGAAGCTTTCTTT	CASSLRVLNTEAFF
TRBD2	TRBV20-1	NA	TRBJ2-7	TGCAGTGCTAGAGATGGGTGGGAGGGTTACGAGCAGTACTTC	CSARDGWEGYEQYF
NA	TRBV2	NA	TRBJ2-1	TGTGCCAGCAGGGCGGACTCCTACAATGAGCAGTTCTTC	CASRADSYNEQFF
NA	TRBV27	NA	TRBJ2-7	TGTGCCAGCAGTTTATCCGATGACAGCTCCTACGAGCAGTACTTC	CASSLSDDSSYEQYF
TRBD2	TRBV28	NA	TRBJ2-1	TGTGCCAGCAGTCCCCCGGGACTAGCGGATTATGAGCAGTTCTTC	CASSPPGLADYEQFF
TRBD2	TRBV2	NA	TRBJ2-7	TGTGCCAGCAGTCTGGGACTAGCGGATACGAGGCAGTACTTC	CASSLGLADTRQYF
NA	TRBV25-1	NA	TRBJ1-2	TGTGCCAGCAGTTTGGTGGATCCAACTCAGGGGGGCTACACCTTC	CASSLVDPTQGGYTF
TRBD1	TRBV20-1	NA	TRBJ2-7	TGCAGTGCTAGATTTCCGGGACAGGGCTACGGGCAGTACTTC	CSARFPGQGYGQYF
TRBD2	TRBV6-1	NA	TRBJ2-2	TGTGCCAGCAGACCACCCGGACTAGCGGGAGCCGGGGAGCTGTTTTTT	CASRPPGLAGAGELFF
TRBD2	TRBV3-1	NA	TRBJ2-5	TGTGCCAGCAGCCAAGGGGAAATAGCGGGAGATGGGGAGACCCAGTACTTC	CASSQGEIAGDGETQYF
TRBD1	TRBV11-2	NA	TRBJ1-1	TGTGCCAGCAGCTTGGACAGGGAGAGGGGAGCTTTCTTT	CASSLDRERGAFF
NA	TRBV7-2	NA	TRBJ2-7	TGTGCCAGCCGAGCGGGGCTGCCAGGGGGCGAGCAGTACTTC	CASRAGLPGGEQYF
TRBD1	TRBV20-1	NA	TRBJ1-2	TGCAGTGCTAGAGATCGAGCCGGGACAGGGAAGAGCTACACCTTC	CSARDRAGTGKSYTF
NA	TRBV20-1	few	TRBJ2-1	TGCAGTGCTAGAGACCCTCCTCAGCTGGGGGGTGAGCAGTTCTTC	CSARDPPQLGGEQFF
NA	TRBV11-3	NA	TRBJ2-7	TGTGCCAGCAGCGTAGGGGGGCACTCCTACGAGCAGTACTTC	CASSVGGHSYEQYF
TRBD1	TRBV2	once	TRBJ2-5	TGTGCCAGCAGGGGGGGACAGGGATTTCGGGAGACCCAGTACTTC	CASRGGQGFRETQYF
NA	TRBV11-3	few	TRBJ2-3	TGTGCCAGCAGCAGAGGGATGGACACAGATACGCAGTATTTT	CASSRGMDTDTQYF
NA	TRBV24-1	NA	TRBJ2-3	TGTGCCACCAGTGTCTTATGGGACAGCACAGATACGCAGTATTTT	CATSVLWDSTDTQYF
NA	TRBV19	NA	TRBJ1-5	TGTGCCAGTAGGGGGGCAATGGGTTACAATCAGCCCCAGCATTTT	CASRGAMGYNQPQHF
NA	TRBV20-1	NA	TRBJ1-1	TGCAGTGCTAGAAGTGGGGGTAAGACCACTGAAGCTTTCTTT	CSARSGGKTTEAFF
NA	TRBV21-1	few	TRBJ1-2	TGTGCCAGCAGCCCTCCTCCGGGACAGGCTAACTATGGCTACACCTTC	CASSPPPGQANYGYTF
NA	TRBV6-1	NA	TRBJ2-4	TGTGCCAGCAGATCCTCTGCTACTAGCGCCAAAAACATTCAGTACTTC	CASRSSATSAKNIQYF
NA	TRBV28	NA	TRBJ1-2	TGTGCCAGCGTGTTGACCCTAAACTATGGCTACACCTTC	CASVLTLNYGYTF
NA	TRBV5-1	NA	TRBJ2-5	TGCGCCAGCAGCTTTTCGAGATTCCAAGAGACCCAGTACTTC	CASSFSRFQETQYF
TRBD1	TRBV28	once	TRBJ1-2	TGTGCCTGCTGCCCCGGGACAGTCCTGACGTATGGCTACACCTTC	CACCPGTVLTYGYTF
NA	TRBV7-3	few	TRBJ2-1	TGTGCCAGCAGCTTAACTCGGGACGGATACAATGAGCAGTTCTTC	CASSLTRDGYNEQFF
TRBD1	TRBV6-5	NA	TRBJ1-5	TGTGCCAGCAGTTACTCCCTGGGGACAGAACGCAATCAGCCCCAGCATTTT	CASSYSLGTERNQPQHF
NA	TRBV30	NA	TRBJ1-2	TGTGCCTGGAGTCGGGCCGGGGGCACGCCTAACTATGGCTACACCTTC	CAWSRAGGTPNYGYTF
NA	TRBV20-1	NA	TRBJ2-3	TGCAGTGCTAGAGATGCGGCGGGAAGGGAGCCGGCAGATACGCAGTATTTT	CSARDAAGREPADTQYF
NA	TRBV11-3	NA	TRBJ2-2	TGTGCCAGCAGCTTAGGGACCCAGAACACCGGGGAGCTGTTTTTT	CASSLGTQNTGELFF
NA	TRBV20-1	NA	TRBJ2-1	TGCAGTGCCCCATTGGGCCTTCGTGACGATGAGCAGTTCTTC	CSAPLGLRDDEQFF
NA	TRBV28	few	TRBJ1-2	TGTGCCAGTCAGAGACAGTCCTATGGCTACACCTTC	CASQRQSYGYTF
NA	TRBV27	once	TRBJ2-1	TGTGCCAGCAGTTTAAACAGGGATTACAATGAGCAGTTCTTC	CASSLNRDYNEQFF
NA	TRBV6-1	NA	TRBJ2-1	TGTGCCAGCAGACGACTGGTGACCAACAATGAGCAGTTCTTC	CASRRLVTNNEQFF
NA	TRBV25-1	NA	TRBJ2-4	TGTGCCACACCAACAGGGCCGAAAGATCTGGCCAAAAACATTCAGTACTTC	CATPTGPKDLAKNIQYF
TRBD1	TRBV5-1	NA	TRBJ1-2	TGCGCCAGCAGCCCCGGGACAGGGGGCGAGGGCTGGGGCTATGGCTACACCTTC	CASSPGTGGEGWGYGYTF
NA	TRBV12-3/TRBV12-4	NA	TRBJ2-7	TGTGCCAGCACCATGGGACGGACGACCTACGAGCAGTACTTC	CASTMGRTTYEQYF
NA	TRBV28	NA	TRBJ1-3	TGTGCCAGCAGTTTTCGAGGGATTTACACCATATATTTT	CASSFRGIYTIYF
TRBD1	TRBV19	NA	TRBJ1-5	TGTGCCACCATGACAGGGGGCTGGAATCAGCCCCAGCATTTT	CATMTGGWNQPQHF
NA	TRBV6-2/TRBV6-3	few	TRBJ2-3	TGTGCCAGCAGGTGGGAGTGGATCACAGATACGCAGTATTTT	CASRWEWITDTQYF
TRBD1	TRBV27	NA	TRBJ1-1	TGTGCCAGCACCCGGGACAGCTTGAACACTGAAGCTTTCTTT	CASTRDSLNTEAFF
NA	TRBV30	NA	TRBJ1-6	TGTGCCTGGAGATTGGCAGTTGGATCACCCCTCCACTTT	CAWRLAVGSPLHF
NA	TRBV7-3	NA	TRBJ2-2	TGTGCCAGCAGCTTCGGACAGCCTAACACCGGGGAGCTGTTTTTT	CASSFGQPNTGELFF
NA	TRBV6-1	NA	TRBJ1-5	TGTGCCAGCAGTGAGGGAACAGGTAGCAATCAGCCCCAGCATTTT	CASSEGTGSNQPQHF
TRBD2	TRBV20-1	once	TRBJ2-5	TGCAGTGCTAGAACTAGCGGGAGGCAAGAGACCCAGTACTTC	CSARTSGRQETQYF
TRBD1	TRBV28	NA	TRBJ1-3	TGTGCCAGCAGGACAGGGCGAAACACCATATATTTT	CASRTGRNTIYF
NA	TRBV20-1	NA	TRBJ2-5	TGCAGTGTATCAGCCCAAGAGACCCAGTACTTC	CSVSAQETQYF
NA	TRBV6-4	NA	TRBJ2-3	TGTGCCACCCGGGACCAGTTCGGCACAGATACGCAGTATTTT	CATRDQFGTDTQYF
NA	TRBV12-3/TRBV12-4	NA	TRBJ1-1	TGTGCCAGCAGTTTATGGGAGCGCGCTGAAGCTTTCTTT	CASSLWERAEAFF